The 23 T cell receptor beta chains below all came from one sample that was sequenced in a study of regulatory T cells in long-lasting Graves disease (dated by TCRdb to about 2021). Library preparation used multiplex PCR. The instrument was an Illumina HiSeq 4000. To build TCR beta libraries, CDR3 regions were amplified by Arm-PCR using iRepertoire HTBI primers. TCRdb reworked the public reads: Q25 trimming with fastp, MiXCR clone assembly, productive beta chains retained. Rows are combined by CDR3 protein, so each entry shows the most common genes and DNA. Within this sample are approximately 400,000 distinct CDR3 sequences, with 15% of them counted one time only. Of the sample, roughly 17% falls within the top ten clones. The sample's time point label, in plain terms: newly diagnosed GD, antithyroid drugs for less than 3 months. For both TCR sequencing and RNA sequencing, RNA was extracted from PBMCs using TRIzol.

This sample also appeared in a second study, on T cells in Graves' hyperthyroidism and ophthalmopathy.

The specimen comprised peripheral blood mononuclear cells (PBMCs), sampled at new diagnosis, from a patient treated with antithyroid drugs. These receptors came from a woman under 40 with Graves disease. Donor details come from another sample of the same person, matched by shared clones.

This clonotype was counted a few times. The V and J genes are TRBV19 and TRBJ2-7; D is unresolved. Trimming shortened V by 3 bases and J by 5 bases, and 14 bases separated the two germline ends. The CDR3 consists of 14 residues. CDR1 LNHDA and CDR2 SQIVND come from the germline V gene (reference sequence). DNA for the CDR3: TGTGCCAGTAGTATGTCGGACCTCCCCAACGAGCAGTACTTC. It is translated as CASSMSDLPNEQYF.

This clonotype turned up a few times. The chain joins TRBV19 to TRBJ1-1; TRBD1 agrees at 7 bases. The CDR3 loop spans 13 amino acids. Germline V lookup: CDR1 LNHDA, CDR2 SQIVND (reference sequence). Trimming at V came to 5 bases and at J to 6 bases, leaving 6 bases not matched to a gene. The CDR3, as DNA: TGTGCCAGTAGTTGGCAGGGGGAAGCTGAAGCTTTCTTT. The encoded protein is CASSWQGEAEAFF.

This clonotype showed up many times. The chain is built from TRBV2 and TRBJ2-7; D is possibly TRBD1 (6 bases). The CDR3 length is 14 residues. Germline lookup yields CDR1 SNHLY and CDR2 FYNNEI. With 4 bases removed from V and 2 bases from J, the gap between germline ends came to 12 bases. Here the CDR3 reads CASSARGLAYEQYF. In DNA, the CDR3 is TGTGCCAGCAGTGCCAGGGGATTGGCCTACGAGCAGTACTTC.

This clonotype was recorded a few times. This chain joins TRBV14 and TRBJ2-7, with unresolved D. Deletions cut 4 bases from V and 2 bases from J, with 18 bases between. The CDR3 runs 16 residues. Germline V gives CDR1 SGHDN, CDR2 FVKESK. CDR3 bases: TGTGCCAGCAGCCCCCAGCTAGGAGCGCAGACCTACGAGCAGTACTTC. Amino acids: CASSPQLGAQTYEQYF.

This clonotype has at least ten counts. This chain links TRBV10-3 with TRBJ2-1; 7 nucleotides match TRBD2. With 11 bases clipped from V and 4 bases from J, the junction kept 11 bases outside the gene matches. CDR3 length equals 14 residues. Germline CDR1 ENHRY, CDR2 SYGVKD. Here the CDR3 DNA reads TGTGCCTCTCGGGGAGCGGGGATATACAATGAGCAGTTCTTC. Its protein is CASRGAGIYNEQFF.

The table lists this clonotype with many counts. The chain joins TRBV6-1 to TRBJ2-1; D could derive from TRBD1 or TRBD2 (5 bases each). CDR1 is MNHNS and CDR2 is SASEGT in the germline V gene. The CDR3 has 15 residues. Trimming pared 4 bases from V and 3 bases from J, leaving 13 bases between. The CDR3 bases are TGTGCCAGCAGTGCGGGGACGGACATCTACAATGAGCAGTTCTTC. It specifies CASSAGTDIYNEQFF.

In its sample, this clonotype was seen a few times. The V and J genes are TRBV28 and TRBJ1-4; 8 bases are shared with TRBD1. The CDR3 extends over 15 amino acids. In germline, CDR1 is MDHEN, CDR2 SYDVKM. Trimming removed 4 bases from V and 7 bases from J; junction bases left unmatched: 8. The CDR3 DNA reads as TGTGCCAGCAGTTCCCCACAGGGGGAGGGTGAAAAACTGTTTTTT. Amino acids: CASSSPQGEGEKLFF.

Only a few counts were recorded for this clonotype. J is TRBJ2-7 and V is TRBV5-6; 7 nucleotides line up with TRBD1. This CDR3 is built from 17 residues. The germline CDR1 and CDR2 sequences are SGHDT and YYEEEE. The V gene end was trimmed by 4 bases and the J gene end by 0 bases; junction bases not matched to a gene: 13. The CDR3 DNA reads TGTGCCAGCAGCCCCCCCCGGCGACAGGGTCTCTCCTACGAGCAGTACTTC. The encoded protein is CASSPPRRQGLSYEQYF.

There are many counts of this clonotype. This chain connects TRBV28 to TRBJ1-2; 9 positions agree with TRBD1. The CDR3 is made up of 14 amino acids. V shed 4 bases and J 3 bases; nucleotides not matched to a gene: 3. Germline V gene sequence: CDR1 MDHEN, CDR2 SYDVKM. In nucleotides, the CDR3 is TGTGCCAGCAGTTACAGGGGGCTCGACTATGGCTACACCTTC. This sequence encodes CASSYRGLDYGYTF.

This clonotype was detected ten times or more. The rearrangement links TRBV15 to TRBJ1-2; D possibly corresponds to TRBD1 (6 bases). The V gene's germline CDR1 is LNHNV and CDR2 YYDKDF (reference sequence). V lost 5 bases to trimming and J lost 11 bases, with 15 bases between them. CDR3 length: 12 residues. CDR3 sequence reads: CATSSWGPDYTF. CDR3 DNA sequence: TGTGCCACCAGCTCCTGGGGGCCAGATTACACCTTC.

V and J are TRBV6-5 and TRBJ1-4; maybe TRBD1 (5 bases). The germline CDR1 and CDR2 sequences are MNHEY and SVGAGI. CDR3 length: 14 residues. With 4 bases removed from V and 8 bases from J, the gap between germline ends came to 14 bases. The CDR3 coding sequence is TGTGCCAGCAGTTTATACATTGGGGGGGAAAAACTGTTTTTT. It yields the protein CASSLYIGGEKLFF.

This clonotype was observed many times. The chain is built from TRBV6-1 and TRBJ2-3; no reliable D call. CDR3 size: 15 residues. Per the germline V gene, CDR1 is MNHNS and CDR2 is SASEGT. Trimming took 10 bases from V and 3 from J, leaving 20 bases between them. CDR3 coding DNA: TGTGCCACCCGCTTCAGGTTTGGAGAGACAGATACGCAGTATTTT. Its protein product is CATRFRFGETDTQYF.

In this sample, this clonotype turned up many times. CDR3 DNA sequence: TGTGCCAGCAGCCCGGGGGTCCTGAGCTCCTACAATGAGCAGTTCTTC. Its translation is CASSPGVLSSYNEQFF. The chain uses TRBV7-3 and TRBJ2-1, with D maybe TRBD2 (6 bases). Trimming removed 5 bases from V and 0 bases from J, with 14 bases in between. CDR1 and CDR2 from the germline V gene are SGHTA and FQGTGA. This CDR3 has 16 amino acids.

The V call is TRBV30, the J call TRBJ2-5, with unresolved D. The V and J ends lost 5 bases and 0 bases respectively, with 13 bases between them. The CDR3 has 14 residues. The V gene's germline CDR1 is GTSNPN and CDR2 SVGIG (reference sequence). CDR3 DNA sequence: TGTGCCTGGGTCGGTGGCTCGTACCAAGAGACCCAGTACTTC. Protein: CAWVGGSYQETQYF.

The chain recombines TRBV11-2 with TRBJ2-3; 7 nucleotides align to TRBD2. The V and J ends lost 5 bases and 3 bases, in that order; junction bases with no gene match: 8. The CDR3 length is 15 residues. CDR1 is SGHAT, CDR2 FQNNGV, per germline. CDR3 sequence (DNA): TGTGCCAGCAGCCGCGGCGGGAGAGGAACAGATACGCAGTATTTT. Translating gives CASSRGGRGTDTQYF.

This clonotype was picked up a small number of times. The chain links TRBV20-1 to TRBJ1-2; D possibly corresponds to TRBD1 (6 bases). V was cut by 4 bases and J by 4 bases, with 16 bases left in between. The germline V gene encodes CDR1 DFQATT and CDR2 SNEGSKA (reference sequence). This CDR3 comprises 14 residues. The CDR3 region is CSAIPGHGFYGYTF. Written as DNA, the CDR3 is TGCAGTGCTATCCCGGGACACGGATTCTATGGCTACACCTTC.

This clonotype has more than one count but fewer than ten. This chain connects TRBV5-4 to TRBJ2-2; D is undetermined. Trimming removed 2 bases at V and 6 bases at J, with 8 bases between. The CDR3 has 13 amino acids. The germline V gene has CDR1 SGHNT and CDR2 YYREEE (reference sequence). The CDR3 nucleotides read TGTGCCAGCAGCTTAGAGGTCGCCGGGGAGCTGTTTTTT. It codes for CASSLEVAGELFF.

The genes are TRBV19 and TRBJ2-6; 7 bases match TRBD1. Germline V gene lookup returns CDR1 LNHDA and CDR2 SQIVND (reference sequence). V dropped 4 bases and J dropped 0; count of bases not matched to a gene: 3. There are 16 residues in the CDR3. CDR3 residues: CASSNRGNSGANVLTF. CDR3 bases: TGTGCCAGTAGTAACAGGGGAAACTCTGGGGCCAACGTCCTGACTTTC.

Many counts were recorded for this clonotype. The chain links TRBV30 to TRBJ2-1; D is undetermined. V lost 3 bases and J lost 1, with 4 bases in between. CDR1 and CDR2 (germline): GTSNPN, SVGIG (reference sequence). CDR3 length: 12 amino acids. This chain's CDR3 is CAWSLSYNEQFF. The DNA for the CDR3 is TGTGCCTGGAGCCTATCCTACAATGAGCAGTTCTTC.

In this sample, this clonotype turned up many times. CDR3 in amino acids: CASSLEVGRDEQYF. CDR3 DNA: TGCGCCAGCAGCTTGGAAGTGGGTAGGGACGAGCAGTACTTC. The chain combines TRBV5-1 with TRBJ2-7, with D hard to call. Germline-derived CDR1 and CDR2 are SGHRS and YFSETQ. Deletions cut 0 bases from V and 5 bases from J, with 12 bases between. The CDR3 is 14 residues long. Based on the CDR3 plus reference TRBV5-1 and TRBJ2-7, the full variable domain is KAGVTQTPRYLIKTRGQQVTLSCSPISGHRSVSWYQQTPGQGLQFLFEYFSETQRNKGNFPGRFSGRQFSNSRSEMNVSTLELGDSALYLCASSLEVGRDEQYFGPGTRLTVT.

As regards this clonotype: One end of the junction is discordant with germline, which a read error may explain. The chain uses TRBV30 and TRBJ2-1; D is perhaps TRBD2 (5 bases). The germline V gene encodes CDR1 GTSNPN and CDR2 SVGIG (reference sequence). This CDR3 contains 15 residues. The CDR3: CAWSLGLAQYNEQLF. The CDR3 DNA is TGTGCCTGGAGTCTCGGACTGGCGCAGTACAATGAGCAGCTCTTC.

This clonotype was found many times. This chain uses TRBV12-3 or TRBV12-4 with TRBJ2-1, with TRBD2 matching 9 bases. J was trimmed by 8 bases and V by 6 bases; bases with no gene match: 11. This CDR3 is 15 amino acids long. This CDR3 is CASSLTAGGPYEQFF. DNA of the CDR3: TGTGCCAGCAGCCTCACGGCGGGAGGGCCTTATGAGCAGTTCTTC.

This clonotype has ten or more counts. V gene TRBV28 combines with J gene TRBJ2-3; no firm D call. This CDR3 region has 11 residues. The germline V gene encodes CDR1 MDHEN and CDR2 SYDVKM. The ends were cut back, 6 bases at V and 4 bases at J, with 5 bases in the middle. The CDR3 here is CASRTADTQYF. The CDR3 DNA reads TGTGCCAGCAGGACGGCAGATACGCAGTATTTT.